This TCR beta chain was recovered during a study of T cell responses to AZD1222 COVID-19 vaccine (dated by TCRdb to about 2021). About the study as a whole: AZD1222 recipients whose second dose came at about 4 weeks and those whose second dose came at about 12 weeks were combined into one group, since spike-specific TCR depth and breadth did not differ between the two schedules. TCR sequencing covered about 230 trial participants: 207 given two doses of AZD1222 and about 26 given two doses of MenACWY control vaccine. Trial participants were enrolled into age subgroups of 18-55, 56-69 and 70-plus years, which contained 148, 28 and 57 TCR-sequenced participants, respectively. Study-wide findings and limitations: The whole spike protein was spanned by vaccine-associated CD4 TCRs, and dominant responses were seen in regions 160-218 and 743-854. Epitopes outside the regions mutated in the B.1.351 and B.1.1.7 variants were reportedly recognized by nearly half of the unique spike-specific TCRs. Conclusions about previously exposed vaccinees are limited because only six or seven AZD1222 recipients were SARS-CoV-2 seropositive at baseline. Participants were mostly white British and included more females than males, and it was suggested by the authors that clonal diversity may have been underestimated. No day 14 peak-response samples were available, so repertoires were characterized only after the peak T cell response. In the small 56-69-year group, the increase in depth fell short of significance, most likely because of low power. A significant rise in spike-specific TCR breadth and depth was observed after two AZD1222 doses relative to day 0 and relative to MenACWY recipients.

The CDR3 regions of human TCRbeta chains were analyzed by immunosequencing. The original pipeline was this. Repertoire TCRs were checked for matches against a reference library of SARS-CoV-2-specific TCRs that had been generated using the MIRA antigen-specificity platform. Breadth was defined as the fraction of unique TCRs that were SARS-CoV-2-associated. Depth was defined as the fraction of total T cells that were SARS-CoV-2-associated. Each spike-specific TCR was assigned to its reactive spike region and to a CD4 or CD8 class using the MIRA data. Log10-transformed breadth and depth values were compared by one-way ANOVA with Sidak's multiple comparisons tests. Here the immuneACCESS table is served through TCRdb, limited to in-frame sequences with V and J called. Missing clones are a known gap in these copies; in checked studies unresolved V genes cover under half, and the rest lacks a known reason. Clone size and V and J calls were adopted from that table, with D and trimming inferred from the DNA. This sample holds roughly 130,000 clones; 85% to 95% were observed only once. The ten largest clonotypes hold around 6.6% of the sample.

The germline V gene supplies CDR1 MNHEY and CDR2 SVGAGI. From its cysteine to its phenylalanine, the CDR3 spans 15 amino acids. Kept here is only the CDR3 DNA, which spans 45 bases and is read in frame from base 1. V gives up 2 bases and J gives up 5 bases, and the segment between their germline ends measures 12 bases. Reading the label with the study, this specimen's time point is: baseline before first vaccination. Vaccinee samples came from UK trials COV001 and COV002, including a single-blind randomized controlled phase 2/3 trial of AZD1222 (ChAdOx1 nCoV-19) in healthy adults. Trial participant PBMC samples were collected at day 0 and day 28 after the second dose for TCRbeta chain sequencing. With regard to this clone: No antigen is known for it. Base qualities are not recorded, but no much larger clone differs from it by a single base.

This material consisted of peripheral blood, taken on day 0 of AZD1222 vaccination. The V and J segments used are TRBV6-5 and TRBJ1-4; a tentative D match to TRBD1 spans 6 bases. The receptor's source is an adult in good health. DNA sequence: TGTGCCAGCAGTTACGGGGGGGCTGGGAATGAAAAACTGTTTTTT. It translates as CASSYGGAGNEKLFF.